This is a list of T cell receptor beta chains from one sample in a study of CD4 T cells in relation to SARS-CoV-2 and coronaviruses. Here immunoSEQ multiplex PCR was the method, and the copy in TCRdb shows in-frame clones only, minus some. The sample has about 65,000 clones; around 87% are singletons. Sequencing was done on a sample of memory CD4+ T cells from PBMCs. The receptors stem from a human donor in good health. Each CDR3 is given with its conserved first and last residue. The D gene is left open where the match is weak. The size field is filled for only some rows; it gives once, few, many or a size class.

J,V,D,size,CDR3,DNA
TRBJ2-1,TRBV7-3,-,-,CASGLLGGYNEQFF,TGTGCCAGCGGTCTTCTCGGAGGTTACAATGAGCAGTTCTTC
TRBJ2-7,TRBV5-1,TRBD1,-,CASSISPGTGGPSREQYF,TGCGCCAGCAGCATCTCGCCCGGGACAGGGGGACCGAGTAGGGAGCAGTACTTC
TRBJ1-1,TRBV19,-,-,CASNTEAFF,TGTGCCAGCAACACTGAAGCTTTCTTT
TRBJ2-7,TRBV5-1,-,-,CASSRGYEQYF,TGCGCCAGCAGCCGCGGCTACGAGCAGTACTTC
TRBJ2-5,TRBV3-1/TRBV3-2,-,-,CASSQAASNYLQETQYF,TGTGCCAGCAGCCAGGCGGCGTCAAACTACCTCCAAGAGACCCAGTACTTC
TRBJ1-5,TRBV12-3/TRBV12-4,-,once,CASSLEGDQPQHF,TGTGCCAGCAGTTTAGAAGGGGATCAGCCCCAGCATTTT
TRBJ2-2,TRBV19,TRBD1,-,CASSIGQGGDGELFF,TGTGCCAGTAGTATTGGACAGGGGGGAGACGGGGAGCTGTTTTTT
TRBJ2-1,TRBV20-1,-,-,CSASSPSSYNEQFF,TGCAGTGCTAGTAGTCCGAGCTCCTACAATGAGCAGTTCTTC
TRBJ2-3,TRBV29-1,TRBD2,-,CSVEYGTSGPTSTDTQYF,TGCAGCGTTGAGTACGGGACTAGCGGGCCCACTAGCACAGATACGCAGTATTTT
TRBJ2-3,TRBV10-1,-,-,CASSAAGTGDTDTQYF,TGCGCCAGCAGCGCCGCCGGGACTGGGGACACAGATACGCAGTATTTT
TRBJ2-5,TRBV5-1,-,-,CASSLASVQETQYF,TGCGCCAGCAGCTTGGCATCAGTTCAAGAGACCCAGTACTTC
TRBJ1-1,TRBV28,TRBD1,-,CASSLPPGGGDTEAFF,TGTGCCAGCAGTCTACCCCCAGGAGGGGGCGACACTGAAGCTTTCTTT
TRBJ1-2,TRBV3-1/TRBV3-2,-,-,CASSSDRGYGYTF,TGTGCCAGCAGCTCGGATCGGGGCTATGGCTACACCTTC